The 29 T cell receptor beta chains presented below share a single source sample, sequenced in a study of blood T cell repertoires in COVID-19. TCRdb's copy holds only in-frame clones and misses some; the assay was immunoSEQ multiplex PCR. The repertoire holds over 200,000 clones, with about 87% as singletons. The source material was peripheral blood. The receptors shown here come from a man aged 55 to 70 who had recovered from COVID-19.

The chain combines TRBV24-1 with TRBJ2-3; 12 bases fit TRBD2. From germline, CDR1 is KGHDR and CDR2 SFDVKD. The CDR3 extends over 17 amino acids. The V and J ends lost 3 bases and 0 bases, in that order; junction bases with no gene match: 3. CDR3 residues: CATSDRTSGTSTDTQYF. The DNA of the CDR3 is TGTGCCACCAGTGATCGGACTAGCGGGACTAGCACAGATACGCAGTATTTT.

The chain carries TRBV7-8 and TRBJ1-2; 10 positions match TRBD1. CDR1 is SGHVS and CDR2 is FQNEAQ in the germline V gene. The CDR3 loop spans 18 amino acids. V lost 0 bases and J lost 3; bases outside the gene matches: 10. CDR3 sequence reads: CASSLASGTGASYYGYTF. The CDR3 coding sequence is TGTGCCAGCAGCTTAGCGAGCGGGACAGGGGCTTCTTACTATGGCTACACCTTC.

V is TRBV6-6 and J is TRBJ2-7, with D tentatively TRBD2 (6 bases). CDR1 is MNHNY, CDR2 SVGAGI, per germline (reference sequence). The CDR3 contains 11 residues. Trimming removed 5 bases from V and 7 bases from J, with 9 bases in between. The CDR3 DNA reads TGTGCCAGCAGTACCGGAGGGGAGCAGTACTTC. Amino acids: CASSTGGEQYF.

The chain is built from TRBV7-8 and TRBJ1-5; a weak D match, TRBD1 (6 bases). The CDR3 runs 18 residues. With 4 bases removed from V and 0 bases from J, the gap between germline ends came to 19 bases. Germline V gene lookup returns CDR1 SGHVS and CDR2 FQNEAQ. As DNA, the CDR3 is TGTGCCAGCAGCTCTACGACAGGTAGGGGCTATAGCAATCAGCCCCAGCATTTT. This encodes CASSSTTGRGYSNQPQHF.

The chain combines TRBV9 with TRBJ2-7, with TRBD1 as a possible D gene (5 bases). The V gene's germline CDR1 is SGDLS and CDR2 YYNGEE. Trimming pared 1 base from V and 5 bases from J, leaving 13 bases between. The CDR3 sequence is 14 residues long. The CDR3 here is CASSVSRDGHEQYF. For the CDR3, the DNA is TGTGCCAGCAGCGTATCCAGGGATGGACACGAGCAGTACTTC.

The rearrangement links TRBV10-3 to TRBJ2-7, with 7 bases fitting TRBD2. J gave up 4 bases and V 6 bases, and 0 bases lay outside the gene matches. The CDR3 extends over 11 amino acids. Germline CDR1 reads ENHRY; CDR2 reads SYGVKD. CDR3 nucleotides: TGTGCCATCAGCGGGGGGTACGAGCAGTACTTC. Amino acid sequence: CAISGGYEQYF.

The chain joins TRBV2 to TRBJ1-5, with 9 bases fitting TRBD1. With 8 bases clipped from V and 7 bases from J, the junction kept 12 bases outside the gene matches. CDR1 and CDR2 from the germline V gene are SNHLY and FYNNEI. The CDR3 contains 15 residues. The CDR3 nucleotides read TGTGCCAGCGGCCACGAGGGACAGGGAAGACAGCCCCAGCATTTT. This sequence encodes CASGHEGQGRQPQHF.

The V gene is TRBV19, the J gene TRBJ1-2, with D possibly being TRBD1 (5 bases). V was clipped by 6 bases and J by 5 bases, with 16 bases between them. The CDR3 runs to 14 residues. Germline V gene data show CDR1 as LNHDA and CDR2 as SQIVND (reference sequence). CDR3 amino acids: CASSVTGVWYGYTF. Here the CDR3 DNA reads TGTGCCAGTAGCGTAACGGGGGTATGGTATGGCTACACCTTC. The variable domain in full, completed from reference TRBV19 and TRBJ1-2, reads DGGITQSPKYLFRKEGQNVTLSCEQNLNHDAMYWYRQDPGQGLRLIYYSQIVNDFQKGDIAEGYSVSREKKESFPLTVTSAQKNPTAFYLCASSVTGVWYGYTFGSGTRLTVV.

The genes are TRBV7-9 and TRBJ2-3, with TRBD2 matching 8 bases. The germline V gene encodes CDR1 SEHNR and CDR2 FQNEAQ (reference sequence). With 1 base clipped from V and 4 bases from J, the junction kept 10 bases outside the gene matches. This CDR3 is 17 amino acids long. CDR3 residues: CASSLVSTGGPSDTQYF. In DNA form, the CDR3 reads TGTGCCAGCAGCTTAGTCTCTACGGGGGGGCCTTCAGATACGCAGTATTTT.

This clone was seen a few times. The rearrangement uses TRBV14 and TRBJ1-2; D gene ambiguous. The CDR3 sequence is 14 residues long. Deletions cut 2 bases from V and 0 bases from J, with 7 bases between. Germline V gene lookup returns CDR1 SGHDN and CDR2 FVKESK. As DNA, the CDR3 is TGTGCCAGCAGCCAAAGCGCAGCTAACTATGGCTACACCTTC. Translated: CASSQSAANYGYTF. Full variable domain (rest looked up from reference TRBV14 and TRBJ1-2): EAGVTQFPSHSVIEKGQTVTLRCDPISGHDNLYWYRRVMGKEIKFLLHFVKESKQDESGMPNNRFLAERTGGTYSTLKVQPAELEDSGVYFCASSQSAANYGYTFGSGTRLTVV.

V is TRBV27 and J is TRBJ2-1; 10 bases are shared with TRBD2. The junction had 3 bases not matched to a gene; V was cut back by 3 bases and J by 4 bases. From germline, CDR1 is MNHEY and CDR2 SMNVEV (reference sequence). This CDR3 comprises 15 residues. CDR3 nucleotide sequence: TGTGCCAGCAGTTTCAGCGGGGGGGAATACAATGAGCAGTTCTTC. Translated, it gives CASSFSGGEYNEQFF.

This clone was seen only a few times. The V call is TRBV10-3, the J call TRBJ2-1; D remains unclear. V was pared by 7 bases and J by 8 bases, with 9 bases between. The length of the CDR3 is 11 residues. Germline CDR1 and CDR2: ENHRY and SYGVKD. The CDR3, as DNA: TGTGCCATCAAAAAAGGAGATGAGCAGTTCTTC. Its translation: CAIKKGDEQFF.

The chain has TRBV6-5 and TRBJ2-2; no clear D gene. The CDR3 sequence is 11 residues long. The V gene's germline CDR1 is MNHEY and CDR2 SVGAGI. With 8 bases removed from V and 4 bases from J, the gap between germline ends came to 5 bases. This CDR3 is CASAVTGELFF. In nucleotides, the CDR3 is TGTGCCAGCGCAGTCACCGGGGAGCTGTTTTTT.

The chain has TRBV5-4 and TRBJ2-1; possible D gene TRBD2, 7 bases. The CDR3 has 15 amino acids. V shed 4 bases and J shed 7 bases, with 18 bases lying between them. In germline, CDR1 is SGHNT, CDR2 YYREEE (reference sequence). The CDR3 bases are TGTGCCAGCAGCCAGGGGAGGGGGGGCGTGAATGAGCAGTTCTTC. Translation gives CASSQGRGGVNEQFF.

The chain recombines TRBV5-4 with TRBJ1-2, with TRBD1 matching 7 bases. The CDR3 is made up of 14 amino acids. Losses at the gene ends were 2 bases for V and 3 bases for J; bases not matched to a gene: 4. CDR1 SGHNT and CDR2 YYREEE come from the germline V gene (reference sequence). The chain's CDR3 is CASSLEGAHYGYTF. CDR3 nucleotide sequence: TGTGCCAGCAGCTTAGAGGGGGCCCACTATGGCTACACCTTC. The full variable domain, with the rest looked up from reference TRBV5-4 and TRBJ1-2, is ETGVTQSPTHLIKTRGQQVTLRCSSQSGHNTVSWYQQALGQGPQFIFQYYREEENGRGNFPPRFSGLQFPNYSSELNVNALELDDSALYLCASSLEGAHYGYTFGSGTRLTVV.

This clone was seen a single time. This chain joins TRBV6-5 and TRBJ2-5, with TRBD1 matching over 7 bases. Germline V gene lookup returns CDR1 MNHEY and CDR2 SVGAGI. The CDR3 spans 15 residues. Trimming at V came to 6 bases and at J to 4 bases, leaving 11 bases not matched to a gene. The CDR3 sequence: CASRPTWDRLETQYF. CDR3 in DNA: TGTGCCAGCAGACCTACCTGGGACAGACTAGAGACCCAGTACTTC.

The DNA of the CDR3 is TGCGCCAGCAGCTTGAGGCGGGCTATCCAAGAGACCCAGTACTTC. Residues: CASSLRRAIQETQYF. This chain joins TRBV5-1 and TRBJ2-5; D might be TRBD2 (5 bases). The CDR3 is 15 residues long. The V end lost 1 base, the J end lost 1 base, and 11 bases lay between the germline ends. Germline-derived CDR1 and CDR2 are SGHRS and YFSETQ.

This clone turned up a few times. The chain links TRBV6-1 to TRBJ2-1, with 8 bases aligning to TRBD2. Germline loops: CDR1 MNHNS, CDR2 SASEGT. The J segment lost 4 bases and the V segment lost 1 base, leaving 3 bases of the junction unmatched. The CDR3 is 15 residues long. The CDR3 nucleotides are TGTGCCAGCAGTGAAGTAGGCGGGGGGTACAATGAGCAGTTCTTC. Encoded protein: CASSEVGGGYNEQFF.

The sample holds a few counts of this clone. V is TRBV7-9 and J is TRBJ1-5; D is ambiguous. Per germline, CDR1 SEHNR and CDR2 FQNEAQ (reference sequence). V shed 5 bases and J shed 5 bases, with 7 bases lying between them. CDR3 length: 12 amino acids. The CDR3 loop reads CASSTDHQPQHF. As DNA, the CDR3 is TGTGCCAGCAGCACAGATCATCAGCCCCAGCATTTT.

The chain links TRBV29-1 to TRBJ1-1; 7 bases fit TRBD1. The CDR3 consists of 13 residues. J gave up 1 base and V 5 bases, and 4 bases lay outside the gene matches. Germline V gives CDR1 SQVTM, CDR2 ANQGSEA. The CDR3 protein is CSVWDRKNTEAFF. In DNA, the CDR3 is TGCAGCGTTTGGGACAGAAAGAACACTGAAGCTTTCTTT. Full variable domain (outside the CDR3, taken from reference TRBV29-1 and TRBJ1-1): SAVISQKPSRDICQRGTSLTIQCQVDSQVTMMFWYRQQPGQSLTLIATANQGSEATYESGFVIDKFPISRPNLTFSTLTVSNMSPEDSSIYLCSVWDRKNTEAFFGQGTRLTVV.

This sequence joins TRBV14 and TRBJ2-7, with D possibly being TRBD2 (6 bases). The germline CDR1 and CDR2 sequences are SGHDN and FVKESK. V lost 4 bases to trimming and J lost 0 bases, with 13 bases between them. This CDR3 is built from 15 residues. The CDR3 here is CASSLAGTDSYEQYF. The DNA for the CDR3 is TGTGCCAGCAGCCTTGCCGGGACTGACTCCTACGAGCAGTACTTC.

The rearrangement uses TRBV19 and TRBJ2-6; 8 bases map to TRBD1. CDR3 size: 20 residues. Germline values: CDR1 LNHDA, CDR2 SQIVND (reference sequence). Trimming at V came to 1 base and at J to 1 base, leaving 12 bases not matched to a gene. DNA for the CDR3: TGTGCCAGTAGTATAGCTCCCCCCGGCAGGGGGCGATCTGGGGCCAACGTCCTGACTTTC. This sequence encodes CASSIAPPGRGRSGANVLTF. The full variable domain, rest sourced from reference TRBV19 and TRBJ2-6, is DGGITQSPKYLFRKEGQNVTLSCEQNLNHDAMYWYRQDPGQGLRLIYYSQIVNDFQKGDIAEGYSVSREKKESFPLTVTSAQKNPTAFYLCASSIAPPGRGRSGANVLTFGAGSRLTVL.

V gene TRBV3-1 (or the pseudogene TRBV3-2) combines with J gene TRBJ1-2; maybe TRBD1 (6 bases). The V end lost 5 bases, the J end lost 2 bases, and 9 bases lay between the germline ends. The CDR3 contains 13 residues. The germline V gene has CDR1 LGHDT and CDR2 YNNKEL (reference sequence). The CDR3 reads CASSKGGNYGYTF. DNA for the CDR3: TGTGCCAGCAGCAAGGGGGGGAACTATGGCTACACCTTC.

Written as DNA, the CDR3 is TGTGCCAGCAGCTTGGCCGGACAGATTGAAGCTTTCTTT. Translating gives CASSLAGQIEAFF. V usage is TRBV5-5 and J usage is TRBJ1-1; TRBD1 is a possible D gene (6 bases). Germline V CDR1 and CDR2: SGHKS, YYEKEE (reference sequence). V was clipped by 0 bases and J by 7 bases, with 10 bases between them. The CDR3 totals 13 residues.

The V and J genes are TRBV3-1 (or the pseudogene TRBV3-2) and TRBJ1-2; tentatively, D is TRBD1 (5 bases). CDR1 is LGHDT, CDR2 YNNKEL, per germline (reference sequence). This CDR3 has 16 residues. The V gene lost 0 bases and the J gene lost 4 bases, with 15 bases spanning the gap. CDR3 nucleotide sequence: TGTGCCAGCAGCCAAGATGGGGGGGTGGAGGGCTATGGCTACACCTTC. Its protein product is CASSQDGGVEGYGYTF.

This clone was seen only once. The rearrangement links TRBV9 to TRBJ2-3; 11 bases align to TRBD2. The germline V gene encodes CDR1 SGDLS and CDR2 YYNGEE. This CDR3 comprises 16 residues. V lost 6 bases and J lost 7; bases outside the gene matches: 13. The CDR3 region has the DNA TGTGCCAGCACCCAAACTAGCGGGGGAACCACGAATACGCAGTATTTT. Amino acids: CASTQTSGGTTNTQYF.

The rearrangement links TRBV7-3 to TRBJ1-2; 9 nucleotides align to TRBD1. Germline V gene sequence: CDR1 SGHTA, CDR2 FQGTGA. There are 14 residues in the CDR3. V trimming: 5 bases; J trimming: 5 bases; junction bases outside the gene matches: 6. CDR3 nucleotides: TGTGCCAGCAGCGCGGGACAGGGAGGATATGGCTACACCTTC. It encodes CASSAGQGGYGYTF. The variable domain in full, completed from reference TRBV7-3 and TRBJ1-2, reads GAGVSQTPSNKVTEKGKYVELRCDPISGHTALYWYRQSLGQGPEFLIYFQGTGAADDSGLPNDRFFAVRPEGSVSTLKIQRTERGDSAVYLCASSAGQGGYGYTFGSGTRLTVV.

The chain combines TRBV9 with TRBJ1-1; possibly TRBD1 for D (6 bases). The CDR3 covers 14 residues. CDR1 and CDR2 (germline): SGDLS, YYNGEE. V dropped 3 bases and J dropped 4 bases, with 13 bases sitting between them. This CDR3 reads CASSDLQGFTEAFF. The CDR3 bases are TGTGCCAGCAGCGACCTACAGGGTTTCACTGAAGCTTTCTTT.

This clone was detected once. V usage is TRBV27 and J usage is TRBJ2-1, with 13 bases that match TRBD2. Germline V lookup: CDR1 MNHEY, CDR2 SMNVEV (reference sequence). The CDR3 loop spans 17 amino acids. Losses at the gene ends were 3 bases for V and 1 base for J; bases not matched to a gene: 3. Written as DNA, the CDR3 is TGTGCCAGCAGTTTTCGACTAGCGGGGGGATCCTACAATGAGCAGTTCTTC. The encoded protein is CASSFRLAGGSYNEQFF.